Listed below are T cell receptor beta chains from one sample, sequenced in a study of T cells in Graves' hyperthyroidism and ophthalmopathy. TCRdb independently ran MiXCR on the multiplex PCR reads; one entry per CDR3 protein. The profile shows hundreds of thousands of distinct CDR3 sequences, around 16% of them singletons. The sample comprised blood. The receptor source for this set is a woman aged 18-29 years with Graves' hyperthyroidism that later progressed to Graves' ophthalmopathy. Each CDR3 is given without its conserved first and last residue. Each record gives: CDR3 length, clone size, V gene, CDR3 protein. Rows may omit the clone size; those that give it use once, few, many or a size class.

19 | - | TRBV6-5 | ASSYSAGTGQRGRSNQPQH
12 | - | TRBV15 | ATSRDLTFNGYT
14 | many | TRBV24-1 | ATSGPRDTLGHTQY
12 | few | TRBV7-9 | ASSILRGGNTIY
12 | many | TRBV20-1 | SASSGGHGQPQH
12 | many | TRBV5-1 | ASSLAGVHYGYT
13 | many | TRBV28 | ASSPAGQGTYEQY
14 | few | TRBV4-1 | ASSHRLAGGGNEQF
14 | few | TRBV27 | ASSPGGWVSNQPQH
13 | few | TRBV28 | ASSHAWRTHNEQF
16 | few | TRBV7-2 | ASSLLVVPGQGNEKLF
12 | many | TRBV18 | ASSPTDSNTEAF
13 | - | TRBV4-2 | ASSQDRGSNQPQH
12 | - | TRBV6-1 | ASRRGVSQETQY
12 | many | TRBV27 | ASSQPGQAYEQY
13 | few | TRBV28 | ASSLTSGVYNEQF
12 | many | TRBV27 | ASSMDSQSDEQY
12 | - | TRBV5-1 | ASSSGPYTDTQY
11 | - | TRBV14 | ASSQVGGALAF
13 | many | TRBV7-6 | ASSFLPGTPYEQY
15 | many | TRBV5-1 | ASSLRLGQVNTGELF
12 | many | TRBV7-6 | ASSPGQGVYEQY
13 | many | TRBV20-1 | SATGTDPRADTQY